The 30 T cell receptor beta chains reported below all come from one sample, sequenced in a study of blood T cell repertoires in COVID-19. Produced via immunoSEQ multiplex PCR; TCRdb's table is partial and in-frame only. This sample has roughly 120,000 clones, with under 90% found just once. The specimen was peripheral blood. The origin of the receptors is a woman aged 60-75 years with acute or convalescent COVID-19.

The chain combines TRBV4-1 with TRBJ2-5; 11 bases map to TRBD1. The length of the CDR3 is 17 residues. V lost 2 bases to trimming and J lost 5 bases; unmatched junction nucleotides: 10. Germline CDR1 MGHRA, CDR2 YSYEKL. The CDR3, as DNA: TGCGCCAGCAGCCAACCTGGGACAGGGGGTGGGTTGGAGACCCAGTACTTC. Protein sequence: CASSQPGTGGGLETQYF.

The V gene is TRBV5-1, the J gene TRBJ2-3, with 8 bases fitting TRBD1. Germline assignment: CDR1 SGHRS and CDR2 YFSETQ. J gave up 6 bases and V 3 bases, and 9 bases lay outside the gene matches. The length of the CDR3 is 15 residues. The CDR3 bases are TGCGCCAGCAGCTCTACGCCGGACAGGGTTGATACGCAGTATTTT. Translating it yields CASSSTPDRVDTQYF.

This clone came up once. The gene calls are TRBV4-1 and TRBJ1-1; D possibly corresponds to TRBD1 (6 bases). Germline V lookup: CDR1 MGHRA, CDR2 YSYEKL. CDR3 size: 15 residues. V lost 1 base and J lost 0, with 9 bases in between. Written as DNA, the CDR3 is TGCGCCAGCAGCCAAGTTGGGGGCCTGAACACTGAAGCTTTCTTT. This sequence encodes CASSQVGGLNTEAFF.

V and J are TRBV9 and TRBJ1-2, with D unclear. The CDR3 has 15 residues. Trimming took off 1 base at V and 8 bases at J, with 18 bases between the two ends. The germline CDR1 and CDR2 sequences are SGDLS and YYNGEE. The CDR3 DNA reads as TGTGCCAGCAGCGTACTCGCGACCTCCTCGGAGGGCTACACCTTC. It is translated as CASSVLATSSEGYTF.

The chain couples TRBV6-5 to TRBJ1-5; D possibly corresponds to TRBD1 (5 bases). The CDR3 length is 12 residues. The germline V gene encodes CDR1 MNHEY and CDR2 SVGAGI. Deletions cut 6 bases from V and 4 bases from J, with 7 bases between. CDR3 in amino acids: CASRQGNQPQHF. CDR3 DNA sequence: TGTGCCAGCAGGCAGGGAAATCAGCCCCAGCATTTT.

V is TRBV5-4 and J is TRBJ2-3; no firm D call. The CDR3 sequence is 14 residues long. Germline CDR1 SGHNT, CDR2 YYREEE (reference sequence). Between the trimmed V and J ends, which lost 6 bases and 2 bases, there was a span of 13 bases. The CDR3 region is CASTAGITTDTQYF. The DNA of the CDR3 is TGTGCCAGCACTGCAGGAATCACCACAGATACGCAGTATTTT.

The V gene is TRBV6-5, the J gene TRBJ1-1; D is perhaps TRBD1 (5 bases). In germline, CDR1 is MNHEY, CDR2 SVGAGI. The CDR3 runs 13 residues. The V gene lost 2 bases and the J gene lost 6 bases, with 10 bases spanning the gap. Here the CDR3 DNA reads TGTGCCAGCAGTTACGGGGCCCGGGCTGAAGCTTTCTTT. Its translation is CASSYGARAEAFF.

CDR3 nucleotide sequence: TGCGCCAGCAGCAGGGGAGGGAACTATGGCTACACCTTC. It yields the protein CASSRGGNYGYTF. V and J are TRBV4-1 and TRBJ1-2; TRBD1 is a possible D gene (5 bases). Germline V lookup: CDR1 MGHRA, CDR2 YSYEKL. This CDR3 has 13 amino acids. Trimming removed 5 bases from V and 2 bases from J, with 9 bases in between.

Details on this clone: At one boundary the junction diverges from the germline segment, which might be a read error. The genes are TRBV10-2 and TRBJ1-1; unclear D gene. Germline V CDR1 and CDR2: WSHSY, SAAADI. This CDR3 is built from 11 residues. CDR3: CASRYDTEAFF. CDR3 DNA sequence: TGCGCCAGCAGATACGACACCGAAGCTTTCTTT.

J is TRBJ2-3 and V is TRBV19, with TRBD2 matching 8 bases. Germline V gene data show CDR1 as LNHDA and CDR2 as SQIVND (reference sequence). V shed 3 bases and J 5 bases; nucleotides not matched to a gene: 7. The CDR3 is 15 residues long. The CDR3, as DNA: TGTGCCAGTAGTATCTCGGGGGGGAGAGTAGATACGCAGTATTTT. The encoded protein is CASSISGGRVDTQYF.

The chain employs TRBV6-5 and TRBJ2-1, with 12 bases matching TRBD2. The germline CDR1 and CDR2 sequences are MNHEY and SVGAGI. Trimming removed 6 bases from V and 8 bases from J; junction bases left unmatched: 8. CDR3 length: 15 residues. The CDR3 sequence is CASRASSGGAYEQFF. In nucleotides, the CDR3 is TGTGCCAGCAGGGCTTCTAGCGGGGGGGCATATGAGCAGTTCTTC.

The genes are TRBV2 and TRBJ1-3; D remains unclear. V lost 9 bases and J 1 base, leaving 7 bases between the germline ends. CDR1 SNHLY and CDR2 FYNNEI come from the germline V gene. The CDR3 extends over 12 amino acids. CDR3: CASRSSGNTIYF. The CDR3 coding sequence is TGTGCCAGTCGTAGTTCTGGAAACACCATATATTTT.

The V and J genes are TRBV2 and TRBJ2-3; TRBD2 agrees at 8 bases. Germline CDR1 is SNHLY and CDR2 is FYNNEI. The CDR3 covers 14 residues. Trimming cost V 8 bases and J 5 bases; bases outside gene matches: 9. The CDR3 reads CASDLGGAGDTQYF. The CDR3 bases are TGTGCCAGCGACCTCGGGGGGGCAGGAGATACGCAGTATTTT.

V is TRBV18 and J is TRBJ2-7, with no clear D. Deletions cut 3 bases from V and 3 bases from J, with 15 bases between. CDR3 length equals 15 residues. CDR1 and CDR2 from the germline V gene are KGHSH and LQKENI. The CDR3, as DNA: TGTGCCAGCTCACCCTCGGGTAAATTCAACTACGAGCAGTACTTC. Protein product: CASSPSGKFNYEQYF.

This chain connects TRBV2 to TRBJ2-2, with D perhaps TRBD1 (6 bases). V was shortened by 5 bases and J by 7 bases, with 8 bases between the two germline ends. This CDR3 comprises 12 residues. Germline V gene sequence: CDR1 SNHLY, CDR2 FYNNEI. CDR3 in amino acids: CASSRQDGELFF. CDR3 DNA sequence: TGTGCCAGCAGTAGACAGGACGGGGAGCTGTTTTTT.

The chain has TRBV5-1 and TRBJ2-1, with a weak D call TRBD2 (6 bases). This CDR3 comprises 16 residues. Germline CDR1 and CDR2: SGHRS and YFSETQ. Trimming shortened V by 4 bases and J by 6 bases, and 20 bases separated the two germline ends. CDR3 nucleotide sequence: TGCGCCAGCAGCCCTATTCCCCGGAGGGGTCGCAATGAGCAGTTCTTC. It codes for CASSPIPRRGRNEQFF.

This clone was observed a few times. This sequence joins TRBV4-2 and TRBJ1-1; 10 nucleotides match TRBD1. The junction had 8 bases not matched to a gene; V was cut back by 4 bases and J by 0 bases. Germline V gives CDR1 LGHNA, CDR2 YNFKEQ. The CDR3 covers 17 residues. CDR3 residues: CASSPRGQGLMNTEAFF. DNA of the CDR3: TGTGCCAGCAGCCCCCGGGGACAGGGGCTTATGAACACTGAAGCTTTCTTT.

CDR3 coding DNA: TGTGCCTGGAGGAGTAGCCGAGGCACCGGGGAGCTGTTTTTT. This sequence encodes CAWRSSRGTGELFF. The chain carries TRBV30 and TRBJ2-2; no definite D call. The CDR3 is 14 amino acids. In germline, CDR1 is GTSNPN, CDR2 SVGIG (reference sequence). V was trimmed by 3 bases and J by 4 bases, leaving 12 bases between them.

The chain recombines TRBV14 with TRBJ1-4; D is possibly TRBD1 (5 bases). With 1 base removed from V and 4 bases from J, the gap between germline ends came to 13 bases. The V gene's germline CDR1 is SGHDN and CDR2 FVKESK. The CDR3 contains 16 residues. The CDR3 bases are TGTGCCAGCAGCCAAGGAGGGAGGGGAGGTAATGAAAAACTGTTTTTT. Its translation: CASSQGGRGGNEKLFF.

The chain's CDR3 is CASSLGERPWRYGYTF. DNA of the CDR3: TGTGCCAGCAGCTTAGGTGAAAGGCCTTGGAGGTATGGCTACACCTTC. The chain uses TRBV11-2 and TRBJ1-2; no firm D call. V lost 1 base, J lost 5 bases, and 17 bases lay in between. CDR1 is SGHAT and CDR2 is FQNNGV in the germline V gene. This CDR3 is 16 amino acids long.

This clone was observed a handful of times. The genes are TRBV18 and TRBJ1-3, with 7 bases lining up with TRBD1. The junction had 8 bases not matched to a gene; V was cut back by 6 bases and J by 0 bases. CDR1 is KGHSH and CDR2 is LQKENI in the germline V gene. The CDR3 covers 16 residues. The DNA for the CDR3 is TGTGCCAGCTCGTCTGGACAGGCCTACTCTGGAAACACCATATATTTT. It translates to CASSSGQAYSGNTIYF.

The rearrangement links TRBV7-2 to TRBJ2-2; D is unclear. The CDR3 extends over 14 amino acids. CDR1 and CDR2 (germline): SGHTA, FQGNSA. The V and J ends lost 6 bases and 6 bases respectively, with 14 bases between them. CDR3: CASSFRQVAGELFF. The CDR3 nucleotides are TGTGCCAGCAGTTTCAGGCAGGTCGCCGGGGAGCTGTTTTTT. The variable domain in full, completed from reference TRBV7-2 and TRBJ2-2, reads GAGVSQSPSNKVTEKGKDVELRCDPISGHTALYWYRQSLGQGLEFLIYFQGNSAPDKSGLPSDRFSAERTGGSVSTLTIQRTQQEDSAVYLCASSFRQVAGELFFGEGSRLTVL.

J is TRBJ1-6 and V is TRBV10-1; a possible D gene is TRBD1 (6 bases). The CDR3 loop spans 13 amino acids. Germline CDR1 is WNHNN and CDR2 is SYGVQD (reference sequence). Trimming cost V 8 bases and J 8 bases, with 13 bases left between them. This chain's CDR3 is CASSRQADSPLHF. As DNA, the CDR3 is TGCGCCAGCTCTCGACAGGCGGATTCACCCCTCCACTTT.

This chain connects TRBV10-3 to TRBJ2-2; D possibly corresponds to TRBD2 (6 bases). The germline V gene encodes CDR1 ENHRY and CDR2 SYGVKD. V was cut by 6 bases and J by 2 bases, with 10 bases left in between. This CDR3 has 14 amino acids. The CDR3 DNA reads as TGTGCCATCAGGAGGGACTCAAACACCGGGGAGCTGTTTTTT. Protein product: CAIRRDSNTGELFF.

V is TRBV19 and J is TRBJ1-4; 7 bases are shared with TRBD1. The V gene's germline CDR1 is LNHDA and CDR2 SQIVND (reference sequence). CDR3 length: 14 amino acids. With 3 bases clipped from V and 8 bases from J, the junction kept 6 bases outside the gene matches. Written as DNA, the CDR3 is TGTGCCAGTAGTATGACAGGGTTCAGCGAAAAACTGTTTTTT. Translated: CASSMTGFSEKLFF.

V is TRBV9 and J is TRBJ2-5; D remains unclear. Germline CDR1 is SGDLS and CDR2 is YYNGEE. The CDR3 spans 13 residues. Trimming took off 3 bases at V and 3 bases at J, with 9 bases between the two ends. The CDR3 coding sequence is TGTGCCAGCAGCGCACGCCCAGAAGAGACCCAGTACTTC. As protein: CASSARPEETQYF.

This clone has only a few counts. This sequence joins TRBV28 and TRBJ1-2, with TRBD1 matching 9 bases. J gave up 1 base and V 1 base, and 4 bases lay outside the gene matches. CDR1 and CDR2 (germline): MDHEN, SYDVKM. The CDR3 loop spans 16 amino acids. CDR3 nucleotides: TGTGCCAGCAGTTTATTACAGGGGGCTGGTAACTATGGCTACACCTTC. Amino acid sequence: CASSLLQGAGNYGYTF.

The genes are TRBV7-8 and TRBJ2-1; D is unresolved. Germline CDR1 and CDR2: SGHVS and FQNEAQ. This CDR3 is 13 amino acids long. The germline V and J ends were trimmed by 5 bases and 6 bases, with 11 bases remaining between them. CDR3 in amino acids: CASSPPRSNEQFF. The DNA for the CDR3 is TGTGCCAGCAGCCCTCCCAGGTCCAATGAGCAGTTCTTC.

The chain has TRBV24-1 and TRBJ1-2; 7 bases align to TRBD1. CDR3 length: 15 residues. Looked up from germline, CDR1 is KGHDR and CDR2 is SFDVKD. Trimming cost V 2 bases and J 2 bases; bases outside gene matches: 4. CDR3 coding DNA: TGTGCCACCAGTGATTCCAGGGGGGTGAACTATGGCTACACCTTC. This codes for CATSDSRGVNYGYTF.

This clone was detected once. This chain connects TRBV3-1 (or the pseudogene TRBV3-2) to TRBJ1-4; 7 bases map to TRBD1. With V trimmed by 1 base and J by 7 bases, 6 bases remained unmatched. Germline V gives CDR1 LGHDT, CDR2 YNNKEL (reference sequence). This CDR3 spans 15 amino acids. The CDR3 sequence is CASSQGQGFSEKLFF. CDR3 coding DNA: TGTGCCAGCAGCCAAGGACAGGGATTTAGTGAAAAACTGTTTTTT.